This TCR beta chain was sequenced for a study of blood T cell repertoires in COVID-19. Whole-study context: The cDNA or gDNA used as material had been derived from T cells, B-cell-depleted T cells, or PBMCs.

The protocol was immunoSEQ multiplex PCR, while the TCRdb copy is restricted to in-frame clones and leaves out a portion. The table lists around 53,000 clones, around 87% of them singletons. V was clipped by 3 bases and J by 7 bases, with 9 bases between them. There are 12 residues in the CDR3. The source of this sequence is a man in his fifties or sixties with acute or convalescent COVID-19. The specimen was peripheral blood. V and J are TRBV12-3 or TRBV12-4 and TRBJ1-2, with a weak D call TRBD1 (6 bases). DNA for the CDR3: TGTGCCAGCAGTTTCCACAGGGCTGGCTACACCTTC. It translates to CASSFHRAGYTF.